This record concerns one TCR beta chain sequence. The antigen remains undetermined. The sample comes from a study of cytomegalovirus exposure and HLA in healthy donors. Background on the study: For the 300 to 400 genotyped donors, more than 80% fell within the Caucasian-associated ancestry cluster. Study-wide findings and caveats: TCR beta chain V- and J-gene trimming was linked, in a later analysis, to a missense variant in DCLRE1C. Researchers catalogued roughly 150 TCR beta chains as cytomegalovirus-associated.

The PCR had 60 Vbeta and 13 Jbeta primers. Using immunoSEQ multiplex PCR, the repertoire was profiled, and TCRdb retains in-frame clones only, with some absent. The table includes 89,000 or so clones, about 77% detected once. This TCR was sampled from a man in his fifties or sixties in good health and CMV-seronegative. The sequenced material came from PBMCs.

In DNA, the CDR3 is TGTGCCAGCAGTGCTCTAGCGGGGAACACCGGGGAGCTGTTTTTT. It encodes CASSALAGNTGELFF. The chain combines TRBV2 with TRBJ2-2; 8 nucleotides agree with TRBD2. The junction had 2 bases not matched to a gene; V was cut back by 4 bases and J by 1 base. From germline, CDR1 is SNHLY and CDR2 FYNNEI. CDR3 length equals 15 residues.